This TCR beta chain was observed in a study of naive and memory T cell subsets. An oligonucleotide containing a UMI was ligated to the 3' end of TCR cDNA. The CDR3 sequence is 14 residues long. From germline, CDR1 is SGHRS and CDR2 YFSETQ. Trimming took 0 bases from V and 4 from J, leaving 10 bases between them. Amplification of ligated cDNA took four PCR rounds with SP2 and nested alpha and beta constant primers. Reverse transcription of blood and skin TCR RNA was primed at alpha and beta constant regions. TCRdb re-derived calls from the 5' RACE reads in MiXCR, one entry per CDR3 protein. This repertoire shows 30,000 to 40,000 distinct CDR3 sequences, roughly 17% found once; its top ten account for around 2.5%.

This sequence originates from a female donor in good health. The chain recombines TRBV5-1 with TRBJ1-2, with D possibly matching TRBD1 (5 bases). CDR3 DNA: TGCGCCAGCAGCTTGGAGGGGATTGCCTATGGCTACACCTTC. Encoded protein: CASSLEGIAYGYTF.